The clone carrying this T cell receptor (beta chain) was picked up one time. TCR beta chains were sequenced at survey level with immunoSEQ. Produced via immunoSEQ multiplex PCR; TCRdb's table is partial and in-frame only. The sample includes 68,000 or so clones, around 93% of them seen just once. Germline loops: CDR1 SGDLS, CDR2 YYNGEE. Trimming removed 2 bases at V and 5 bases at J, with 11 bases between. The CDR3 is made up of 14 amino acids. The sequence was obtained from a man aged 40-55 years with rheumatoid arthritis. The rearrangement links TRBV9 to TRBJ1-5; D gene ambiguous. The sample comprised PBMCs. CDR3 loop: CASSVKGGDQPQHF. Written as DNA, the CDR3 is TGTGCCAGCAGCGTTAAGGGCGGAGATCAGCCCCAGCATTTT.